This entry is about one T cell receptor beta chain. Its antigen is undetermined. The data were obtained in a study of shared clonotypes between healthy human individuals. Study conclusions and caveats: Across subsets, estimated richness was generally greater for naive than for memory populations.

The CDR3 totals 16 residues. Per the germline V gene, CDR1 is MDHEN and CDR2 is SYDVKM. Between the trimmed V and J ends, which lost 5 bases and 8 bases, there was a span of 21 bases. Profiled with immunoSEQ multiplex PCR; TCRdb holds only in-frame clones, not every one. The table lists 900,000 to 1,200,000 clones, 70% to 80% of them singletons. The clonotype originates from a man younger than 35 in good health. Some clones in this sample may be carry-over from other donors' samples. The chain carries TRBV28 and TRBJ1-4; the D is unclear. The specimen sequenced was memory CD4+ T cells from PBMCs. Sample subset: CD45RA-negative fraction. CDR3 coding DNA: TGTGCCAGCAGTCCCAACGCCTTTGCCCTCGGGGAAAAACTGTTTTTT. Its translation: CASSPNAFALGEKLFF.